This passage covers 30 T cell receptor beta chains from one sample sequenced in a study of blood T cell repertoires in COVID-19. Repertoires were generated with immunoSEQ multiplex PCR, while TCRdb's copy carries only in-frame clones and drops some. The sample includes about 240,000 clones, approximately 83% seen only once; the top ten take roughly a tenth. Sequences were obtained from peripheral blood. The receptors originated from a woman of 80 years or more with acute or convalescent COVID-19.

The J gene is TRBJ1-2, the V gene TRBV14; D not certain. V was pared by 3 bases and J by 7 bases, with 6 bases between. This CDR3 spans 11 amino acids. Germline lookup yields CDR1 SGHDN and CDR2 FVKESK. CDR3 region: CASSHGVGYTF. The CDR3 DNA reads as TGTGCCAGCAGCCACGGGGTTGGCTACACCTTC.

The chain has TRBV9 and TRBJ2-7; 10 nucleotides line up with TRBD2. The trim removed 0 bases at V and 4 bases at J, leaving 7 bases unmatched. Germline CDR1 reads SGDLS; CDR2 reads YYNGEE. The CDR3 is made up of 16 amino acids. For the CDR3, the DNA is TGTGCCAGCAGCGTAGGTACGGGACTAGCGCCATACGAGCAGTACTTC. It encodes CASSVGTGLAPYEQYF.

This chain links TRBV2 with TRBJ2-1, with 7 bases lining up with TRBD2. Germline lookup yields CDR1 SNHLY and CDR2 FYNNEI. V was pared by 6 bases and J by 0 bases, with 8 bases of the junction left unmatched. The CDR3 has 16 amino acids. The CDR3 here is CASRTGGGFSYNEQFF. The CDR3 bases are TGTGCCAGCAGAACTGGGGGGGGTTTCTCCTACAATGAGCAGTTCTTC.

J is TRBJ2-5 and V is TRBV7-9; D gene ambiguous. The CDR3 loop spans 11 amino acids. CDR1 SEHNR and CDR2 FQNEAQ come from the germline V gene (reference sequence). V was shortened by 5 bases and J by 1 base, with 2 bases between the two germline ends. CDR3 sequence (DNA): TGTGCCAGCAGCCGCCAAGAGACCCAGTACTTC. Translation gives CASSRQETQYF.

Ten or more counts support this clone. The chain has TRBV19 and TRBJ1-5, with TRBD1 matching 7 bases. The germline V gene encodes CDR1 LNHDA and CDR2 SQIVND (reference sequence). The length of the CDR3 is 16 residues. Losses at the gene ends were 3 bases for V and 1 base for J; bases not matched to a gene: 6. The DNA of the CDR3 is TGTGCCAGTAGTATGTCCCCGGACAGGAGCAATCAGCCCCAGCATTTT. Its protein is CASSMSPDRSNQPQHF.

The chain combines TRBV11-3 with TRBJ1-1, with no clear D. This CDR3 has 12 residues. The germline V and J ends were trimmed by 4 bases and 7 bases, with 10 bases remaining between them. CDR1 is SGHNT and CDR2 is YENEEA in the germline V gene. In DNA form, the CDR3 reads TGTGCCAGCAGCTCGGAGATGGGTGAAGCTTTCTTT. Translation gives CASSSEMGEAFF.

The gene calls are TRBV30 and TRBJ2-5; no firm D call. V lost 5 bases and J 4 bases, leaving 17 bases between the germline ends. Germline assignment: CDR1 GTSNPN and CDR2 SVGIG (reference sequence). The CDR3 has 14 amino acids. The CDR3 region is CAWGLGPKVETQYF. For the CDR3, the DNA is TGTGCCTGGGGGTTGGGCCCGAAGGTAGAGACCCAGTACTTC.

This rearrangement joins TRBV18 to TRBJ2-4, with 7 bases matching TRBD1. The V gene's germline CDR1 is KGHSH and CDR2 LQKENI. The CDR3 has 14 amino acids. The V segment lost 4 bases and the J segment 1 base; nucleotides outside the gene matches: 1. CDR3 region: CASSLQGAKNIQYF. CDR3 DNA sequence: TGTGCCAGCTCACTACAGGGGGCCAAAAACATTCAGTACTTC.

The chain combines TRBV28 with TRBJ1-4; D not resolved. The germline gives CDR1 MDHEN, CDR2 SYDVKM. The CDR3 spans 13 residues. Trimming left V 5 bases short and J 8 bases short, with 12 bases between. In DNA form, the CDR3 reads TGTGCCAGCAGTCCGGGGAGGGCAGAAAAACTGTTTTTT. Its protein product is CASSPGRAEKLFF.

J is TRBJ1-1 and V is TRBV6-6; TRBD1 is a possible D gene (6 bases). The CDR3 totals 12 residues. Germline-derived CDR1 and CDR2 are MNHNY and SVGAGI (reference sequence). The V gene lost 2 bases and the J gene lost 6 bases, with 7 bases spanning the gap. This CDR3 is CASSYRQAEAFF. The CDR3 DNA follows: TGTGCCAGCAGTTACCGACAGGCTGAAGCTTTCTTT.

The chain couples TRBV19 to TRBJ1-1; D is unclear. The germline V and J ends were trimmed by 3 bases and 4 bases, with 15 bases remaining between them. The germline V gene encodes CDR1 LNHDA and CDR2 SQIVND (reference sequence). The CDR3 runs to 15 residues. CDR3 DNA sequence: TGTGCCAGTAGTATGGGTGCGGCTTCGGGCACTGAAGCTTTCTTT. This encodes CASSMGAASGTEAFF. The full variable domain, in which reference TRBV19 and TRBJ1-1 provide the parts outside the CDR3, is DGGITQSPKYLFRKEGQNVTLSCEQNLNHDAMYWYRQDPGQGLRLIYYSQIVNDFQKGDIAEGYSVSREKKESFPLTVTSAQKNPTAFYLCASSMGAASGTEAFFGQGTRLTVV.

The chain employs TRBV15 and TRBJ2-2; 8 bases align to TRBD2. Looked up from germline, CDR1 is LNHNV and CDR2 is YYDKDF (reference sequence). Trimming took 0 bases from V and 0 from J; bases not matched to a gene: 9. The CDR3 runs 19 residues. The CDR3 DNA reads as TGTGCCACCAGCAGAGATTTGGTAGCGGGGCGAACGAACACCGGGGAGCTGTTTTTT. It encodes CATSRDLVAGRTNTGELFF.

The CDR3 DNA is TGTGCCAGCAGCCTTAGCGGGGTCACAGAGACCCAGTACTTC. Its protein product is CASSLSGVTETQYF. V gene TRBV3-1 (or the pseudogene TRBV3-2) combines with J gene TRBJ2-5; 8 nucleotides agree with TRBD2. Germline-derived CDR1 and CDR2 are LGHDT and YNNKEL (reference sequence). The CDR3 spans 14 residues. V lost 4 bases, J lost 4 bases, and 5 bases stayed unmatched.

The chain employs TRBV28 and TRBJ2-7; the match to TRBD1 covers 10 bases. Germline trimming cut 7 bases from V and 5 bases from J; bases unmatched to any gene: 5. The CDR3 runs to 13 residues. Germline CDR1 MDHEN, CDR2 SYDVKM. The DNA for the CDR3 is TGTGCCAGCACAAGGACAGGGGGTAACGAGCAGTACTTC. It is translated as CASTRTGGNEQYF.

This chain connects TRBV30 to TRBJ1-4; possibly TRBD1 for D (6 bases). With 3 bases removed from V and 4 bases from J, the gap between germline ends came to 15 bases. The germline V gene has CDR1 GTSNPN and CDR2 SVGIG (reference sequence). CDR3 length: 15 amino acids. This chain's CDR3 is CAWSQRGGVNEKLFF. In DNA, the CDR3 is TGTGCCTGGAGCCAGAGAGGGGGAGTTAATGAAAAACTGTTTTTT.

The V and J genes are TRBV11-3 and TRBJ1-4; weak D call: TRBD1 (5 bases). V lost 8 bases to trimming and J lost 8 bases, with 21 bases between them. Germline V gene sequence: CDR1 SGHNT, CDR2 YENEEA. CDR3 size: 15 residues. The CDR3 sequence: CASVPRGVPHEKLFF. In DNA, the CDR3 is TGTGCCAGCGTCCCCCGGGGGGTTCCTCACGAAAAACTGTTTTTT.

The J gene is TRBJ2-1, the V gene TRBV3-1 (or the pseudogene TRBV3-2); TRBD2 is a possible D gene (5 bases). V was cut by 1 base and J by 2 bases, with 9 bases left in between. Germline V gene data show CDR1 as LGHDT and CDR2 as YNNKEL (reference sequence). This CDR3 is 15 amino acids long. CDR3 protein: CASSQAGLPYNEQFF. The CDR3 DNA follows: TGTGCCAGCAGCCAAGCAGGACTTCCCTACAATGAGCAGTTCTTC.

Concerning this clone itself: Other DNA sequences within the sample encode an identical CDR3. This rearrangement joins TRBV5-1 to TRBJ2-7; TRBD1 matches at 7 bases. The CDR3 covers 12 residues. The V segment lost 2 bases and the J segment 6 bases; nucleotides outside the gene matches: 2. Germline CDR1 is SGHRS and CDR2 is YFSETQ. CDR3 coding DNA: TGCGCCAGCAGCTTACAGGGGTTCGAGCAGTACTTC. It yields the protein CASSLQGFEQYF. The full variable domain, with the rest looked up from reference TRBV5-1 and TRBJ2-7, is KAGVTQTPRYLIKTRGQQVTLSCSPISGHRSVSWYQQTPGQGLQFLFEYFSETQRNKGNFPGRFSGRQFSNSRSEMNVSTLELGDSALYLCASSLQGFEQYFGPGTRLTVT.

The rearrangement links TRBV15 to TRBJ1-2, with TRBD1 matching over 9 bases. The length of the CDR3 is 15 residues. V lost 0 bases to trimming and J lost 8 bases; unmatched junction nucleotides: 7. Germline V gene lookup returns CDR1 LNHNV and CDR2 YYDKDF (reference sequence). The CDR3 here is CATSREGQGAEGYTF. CDR3 sequence (DNA): TGTGCCACCAGCAGAGAGGGACAGGGAGCAGAGGGCTACACCTTC. Full variable domain (missing parts from reference TRBV15 and TRBJ1-2): DAMVIQNPRYQVTQFGKPVTLSCSQTLNHNVMYWYQQKSSQAPKLLFHYYDKDFNNEADTPDNFQSRRPNTSFCFLDIRSPGLGDTAMYLCATSREGQGAEGYTFGSGTRLTVV.

V is TRBV5-1 and J is TRBJ2-7; 11 bases line up with TRBD1. The CDR3 totals 16 residues. The V segment lost 0 bases and the J segment 3 bases; nucleotides outside the gene matches: 5. The V gene's germline CDR1 is SGHRS and CDR2 YFSETQ. In DNA form, the CDR3 reads TGCGCCAGCAGCTTGGGCGGGACAGGGGGTCTCTACGAGCAGTACTTC. Translating it yields CASSLGGTGGLYEQYF. The full variable domain, rest sourced from reference TRBV5-1 and TRBJ2-7, is KAGVTQTPRYLIKTRGQQVTLSCSPISGHRSVSWYQQTPGQGLQFLFEYFSETQRNKGNFPGRFSGRQFSNSRSEMNVSTLELGDSALYLCASSLGGTGGLYEQYFGPGTRLTVT.

This chain uses TRBV5-1 with TRBJ1-1; 7 positions match TRBD1. Germline CDR1 is SGHRS and CDR2 is YFSETQ. The CDR3 spans 15 residues. The ends lost 4 bases at V and 4 bases at J; junction bases unmatched: 10. The CDR3 spells CASSLPTGYGTEAFF. In nucleotides, the CDR3 is TGCGCCAGCAGCCTACCGACAGGGTATGGCACTGAAGCTTTCTTT.

The chain has TRBV6-5 and TRBJ1-4; possibly TRBD1 for D (5 bases). There are 14 residues in the CDR3. Germline lookup yields CDR1 MNHEY and CDR2 SVGAGI. Trimming cost V 0 bases and J 8 bases, with 10 bases left between them. Here the CDR3 reads CASSYSGRGEKLFF. For the CDR3, the DNA is TGTGCCAGCAGTTACTCGGGAAGGGGCGAAAAACTGTTTTTT.

The genes are TRBV10-3 and TRBJ2-3, with TRBD2 matching over 11 bases. The CDR3 has 16 amino acids. J gave up 3 bases and V 0 bases, and 2 bases lay outside the gene matches. The germline V gene has CDR1 ENHRY and CDR2 SYGVKD. DNA of the CDR3: TGTGCCATCAGTGAGTCGGTAGCGGGGGGGACAGATACGCAGTATTTT. It encodes CAISESVAGGTDTQYF.

This chain links TRBV3-1 (or the pseudogene TRBV3-2) with TRBJ2-7; D unresolved. V gave up 0 bases and J gave up 1 base, with 13 bases separating them. The CDR3 is made up of 16 amino acids. The germline V gene has CDR1 LGHDT and CDR2 YNNKEL (reference sequence). The CDR3 DNA reads TGTGCCAGCAGCCAAGATTTGGTACCTAGGTCCTACGAGCAGTACTTC. It codes for CASSQDLVPRSYEQYF.

V gene TRBV7-2 combines with J gene TRBJ2-1, with TRBD2 as a possible D gene (6 bases). The CDR3 consists of 15 residues. Germline CDR1 SGHTA, CDR2 FQGNSA. The V end was cut by 0 bases, the J end by 9 bases, with 15 bases between. The CDR3 DNA follows: TGTGCCAGCAGCTTAGCCCCGGGACTTGGGGTTGAGCAGTTCTTC. It is translated as CASSLAPGLGVEQFF.

The rearrangement joins TRBV5-1 to TRBJ2-7; 12 positions agree with TRBD2. V shed 0 bases, J shed 0 bases, and the junction held 7 bases outside the gene matches. The CDR3 loop spans 18 amino acids. Germline V gene sequence: CDR1 SGHRS, CDR2 YFSETQ. Here the CDR3 reads CASSLATSGGQSSYEQYF. The DNA for the CDR3 is TGCGCCAGCAGCTTGGCAACTAGCGGGGGGCAGAGCTCCTACGAGCAGTACTTC.

The rearrangement links TRBV7-9 to TRBJ2-2, with D tentatively TRBD1 (6 bases). V lost 4 bases and J lost 7, with 13 bases in between. Germline loops: CDR1 SEHNR, CDR2 FQNEAQ (reference sequence). The CDR3 length is 14 residues. The CDR3 region is CASSSTGLNGELFF. The DNA of the CDR3 is TGTGCCAGCAGCTCAACAGGGTTGAACGGGGAGCTGTTTTTT. Complete variable domain (other parts from reference TRBV7-9 and TRBJ2-2): DTGVSQNPRHKITKRGQNVTFRCDPISEHNRLYWYRQTLGQGPEFLTYFQNEAQLEKSRLLSDRFSAERPKGSFSTLEIQRTEQGDSAMYLCASSSTGLNGELFFGEGSRLTVL.

The chain links TRBV7-2 to TRBJ2-7; weak D call: TRBD1 (5 bases). Germline CDR1 reads SGHTA; CDR2 reads FQGNSA. V was shortened by 5 bases and J by 5 bases, with 16 bases between the two germline ends. The CDR3 is made up of 14 amino acids. The CDR3 is CASSATGQGNEQYF. Written as DNA, the CDR3 is TGTGCCAGCAGCGCCACTGGTCAGGGCAACGAGCAGTACTTC. The full variable domain, completed using reference TRBV7-2 and TRBJ2-7, is GAGVSQSPSNKVTEKGKDVELRCDPISGHTALYWYRQSLGQGLEFLIYFQGNSAPDKSGLPSDRFSAERTGGSVSTLTIQRTQQEDSAVYLCASSATGQGNEQYFGPGTRLTVT.

V is TRBV7-2 and J is TRBJ2-3; maybe TRBD1 (6 bases). Germline assignment: CDR1 SGHTA and CDR2 FQGNSA. The CDR3 contains 16 residues. V lost 0 bases and J 2 bases, leaving 12 bases between the germline ends. CDR3 nucleotides: TGTGCCAGCAGCTTAGCGGCGAGGACAGCCACAGATACGCAGTATTTT. Protein sequence: CASSLAARTATDTQYF.

The V gene is TRBV18, the J gene TRBJ1-5, with D unresolved. The CDR3 is 16 amino acids. Trimming removed 3 bases at V and 2 bases at J, with 14 bases between. CDR1 is KGHSH, CDR2 LQKENI, per germline. CDR3 sequence: CASSPTTPGGNQPQHF. CDR3 DNA: TGTGCCAGCTCACCTACCACCCCCGGGGGCAATCAGCCCCAGCATTTT.